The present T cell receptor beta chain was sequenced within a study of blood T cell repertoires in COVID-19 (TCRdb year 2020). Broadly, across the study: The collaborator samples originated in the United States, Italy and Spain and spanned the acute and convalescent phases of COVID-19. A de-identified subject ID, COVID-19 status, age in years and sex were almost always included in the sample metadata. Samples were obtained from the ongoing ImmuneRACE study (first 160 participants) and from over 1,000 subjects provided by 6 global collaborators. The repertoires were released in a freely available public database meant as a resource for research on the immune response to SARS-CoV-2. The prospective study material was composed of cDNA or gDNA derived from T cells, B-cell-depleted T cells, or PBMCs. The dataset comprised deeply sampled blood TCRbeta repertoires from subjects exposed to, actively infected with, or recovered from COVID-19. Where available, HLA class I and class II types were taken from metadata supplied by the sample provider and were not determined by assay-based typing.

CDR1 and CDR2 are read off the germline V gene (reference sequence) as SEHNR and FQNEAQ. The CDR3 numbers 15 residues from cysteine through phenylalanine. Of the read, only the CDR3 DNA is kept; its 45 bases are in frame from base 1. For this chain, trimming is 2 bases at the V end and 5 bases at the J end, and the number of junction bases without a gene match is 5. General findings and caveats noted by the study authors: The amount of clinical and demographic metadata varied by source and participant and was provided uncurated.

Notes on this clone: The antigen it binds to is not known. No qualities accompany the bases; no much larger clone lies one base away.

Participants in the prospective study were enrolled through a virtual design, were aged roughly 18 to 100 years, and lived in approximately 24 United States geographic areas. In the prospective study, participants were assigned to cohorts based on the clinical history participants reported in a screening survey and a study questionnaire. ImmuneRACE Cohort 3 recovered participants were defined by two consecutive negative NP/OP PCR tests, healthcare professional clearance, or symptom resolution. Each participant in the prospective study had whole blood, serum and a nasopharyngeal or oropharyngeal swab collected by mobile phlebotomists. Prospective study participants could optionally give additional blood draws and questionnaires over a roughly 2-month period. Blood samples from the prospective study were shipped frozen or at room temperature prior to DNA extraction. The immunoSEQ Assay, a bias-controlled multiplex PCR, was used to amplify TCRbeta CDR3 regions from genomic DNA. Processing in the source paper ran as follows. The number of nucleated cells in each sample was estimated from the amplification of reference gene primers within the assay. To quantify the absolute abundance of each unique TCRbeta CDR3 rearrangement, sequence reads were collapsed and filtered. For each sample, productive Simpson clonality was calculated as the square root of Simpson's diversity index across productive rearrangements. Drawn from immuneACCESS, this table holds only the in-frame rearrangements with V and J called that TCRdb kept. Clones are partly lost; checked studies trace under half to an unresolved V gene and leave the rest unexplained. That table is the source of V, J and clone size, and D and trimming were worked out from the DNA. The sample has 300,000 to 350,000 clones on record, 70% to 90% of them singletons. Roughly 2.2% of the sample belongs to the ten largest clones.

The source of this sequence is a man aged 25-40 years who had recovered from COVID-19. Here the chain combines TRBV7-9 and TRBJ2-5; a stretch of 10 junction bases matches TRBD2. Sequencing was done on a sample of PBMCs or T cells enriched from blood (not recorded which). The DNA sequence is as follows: TGTGCCAGCAGCTTATTGGGGACTAGCGTGGAGACCCAGTACTTC. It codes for CASSLLGTSVETQYF.